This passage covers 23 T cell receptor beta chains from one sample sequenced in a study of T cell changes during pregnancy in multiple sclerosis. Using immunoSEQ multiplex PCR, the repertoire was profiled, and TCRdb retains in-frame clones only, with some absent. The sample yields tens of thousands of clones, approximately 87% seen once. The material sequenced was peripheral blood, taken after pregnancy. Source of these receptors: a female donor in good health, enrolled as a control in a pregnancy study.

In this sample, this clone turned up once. The CDR3 here is CASSENNLVGTSDFSYEQYF. The CDR3 DNA reads as TGTGCCAGCAGTGAAAATAACCTAGTCGGGACTAGCGATTTCTCCTACGAGCAGTACTTC. V and J are TRBV2 and TRBJ2-7; 10 bases match TRBD2. Unmatched junction bases numbered 16, after V lost 2 bases and J lost 0 bases. Germline V gene data show CDR1 as SNHLY and CDR2 as FYNNEI. This CDR3 comprises 20 residues.

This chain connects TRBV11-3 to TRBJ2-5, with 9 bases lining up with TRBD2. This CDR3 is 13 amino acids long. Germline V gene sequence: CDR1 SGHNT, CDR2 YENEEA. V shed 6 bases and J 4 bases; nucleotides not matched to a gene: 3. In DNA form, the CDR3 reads TGTGCCAGCAGGCGCGGGGGGGCAGAGACCCAGTACTTC. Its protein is CASRRGGAETQYF.

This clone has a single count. The CDR3 spells CASSLTGTGNYEQYF. CDR3 coding DNA: TGTGCCAGCAGCCTAACCGGGACAGGGAACTACGAGCAGTACTTC. The chain is built from TRBV5-8 and TRBJ2-7; 9 bases agree with TRBD1. Germline V gene data show CDR1 as SGHTS and CDR2 as YDEGEE. Germline trimming cut 4 bases from V and 3 bases from J; bases unmatched to any gene: 8. The CDR3 runs 15 residues.

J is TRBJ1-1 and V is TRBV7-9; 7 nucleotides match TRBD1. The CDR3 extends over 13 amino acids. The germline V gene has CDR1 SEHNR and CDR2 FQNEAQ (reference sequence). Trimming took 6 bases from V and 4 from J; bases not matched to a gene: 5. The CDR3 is CASRLQGSTEAFF. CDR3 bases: TGTGCCAGCAGGTTACAGGGGAGCACTGAAGCTTTCTTT.

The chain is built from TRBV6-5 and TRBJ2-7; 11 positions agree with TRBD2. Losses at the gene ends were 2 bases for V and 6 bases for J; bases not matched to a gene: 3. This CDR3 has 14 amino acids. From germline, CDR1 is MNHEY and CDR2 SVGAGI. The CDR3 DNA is TGTGCCAGCAGTTACCTGGGGACTAGCGGCGAGCAGTACTTC. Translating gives CASSYLGTSGEQYF.

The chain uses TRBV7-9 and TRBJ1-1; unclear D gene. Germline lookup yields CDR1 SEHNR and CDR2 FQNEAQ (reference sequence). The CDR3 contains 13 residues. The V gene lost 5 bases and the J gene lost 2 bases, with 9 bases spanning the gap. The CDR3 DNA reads TGTGCCAGCAGCACCCGGTTTAACACTGAAGCTTTCTTT. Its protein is CASSTRFNTEAFF.

CDR3 in DNA: TGTGCCAGCAGTGACCGATCGGACAGGGTGTTTGAAAAACTGTTTTTT. Protein sequence: CASSDRSDRVFEKLFF. The chain is built from TRBV2 and TRBJ1-4; TRBD1 matches 8 bases. The germline CDR1 and CDR2 sequences are SNHLY and FYNNEI. The V and J ends lost 3 bases and 7 bases, in that order; junction bases with no gene match: 10. The CDR3 length is 16 residues.

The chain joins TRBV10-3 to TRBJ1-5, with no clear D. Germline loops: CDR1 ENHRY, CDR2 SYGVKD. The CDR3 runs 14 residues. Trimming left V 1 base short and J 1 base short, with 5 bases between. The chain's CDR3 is CAISEWASNQPQHF. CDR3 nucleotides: TGTGCCATCAGTGAGTGGGCCAGCAATCAGCCCCAGCATTTT.

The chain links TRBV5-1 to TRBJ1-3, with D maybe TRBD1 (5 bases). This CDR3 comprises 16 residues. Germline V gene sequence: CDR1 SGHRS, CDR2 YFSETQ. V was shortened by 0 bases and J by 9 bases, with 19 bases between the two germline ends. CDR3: CASSLGDPSPGATIYF. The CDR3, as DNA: TGCGCCAGCAGCTTGGGCGATCCGTCGCCTGGGGCCACCATATATTTT.

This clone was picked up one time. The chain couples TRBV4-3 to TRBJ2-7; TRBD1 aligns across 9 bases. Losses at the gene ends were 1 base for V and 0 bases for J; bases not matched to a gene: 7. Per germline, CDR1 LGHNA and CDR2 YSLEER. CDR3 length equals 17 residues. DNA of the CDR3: TGCGCCAGCAGCCAAGTCCTCGGACAGGGGTCCTCCTACGAGCAGTACTTC. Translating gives CASSQVLGQGSSYEQYF.

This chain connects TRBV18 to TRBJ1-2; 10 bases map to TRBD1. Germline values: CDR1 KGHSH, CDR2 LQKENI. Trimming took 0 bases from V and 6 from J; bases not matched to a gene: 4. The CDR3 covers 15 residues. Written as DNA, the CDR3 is TGTGCCAGCTCACCACCGGGACAGGGGCCGGATGGCTACACCTTC. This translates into CASSPPGQGPDGYTF.

The CDR3 DNA reads TGTGCCAGCAGCTTAGCGCAGGGGGCCGCAGGTTTCTTT. Its protein is CASSLAQGAAGFF. This chain joins TRBV7-6 and TRBJ1-1, with 8 bases lining up with TRBD1. The CDR3 length is 13 residues. Losses at the gene ends were 0 bases for V and 13 bases for J; bases not matched to a gene: 7. CDR1 is SGHVS, CDR2 FNYEAQ, per germline.

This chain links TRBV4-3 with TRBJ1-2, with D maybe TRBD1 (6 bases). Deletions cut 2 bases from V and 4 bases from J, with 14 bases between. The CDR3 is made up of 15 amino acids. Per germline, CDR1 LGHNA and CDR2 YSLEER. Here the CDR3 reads CASSQTKDSVYGYTF. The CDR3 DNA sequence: TGCGCCAGCAGCCAAACCAAGGACAGCGTCTATGGCTACACCTTC.

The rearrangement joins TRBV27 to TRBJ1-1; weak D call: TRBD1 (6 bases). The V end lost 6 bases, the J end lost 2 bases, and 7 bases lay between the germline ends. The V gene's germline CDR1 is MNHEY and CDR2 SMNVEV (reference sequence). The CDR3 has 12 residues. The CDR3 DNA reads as TGTGCCAGCAGGGACAGTAACACTGAAGCTTTCTTT. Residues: CASRDSNTEAFF.

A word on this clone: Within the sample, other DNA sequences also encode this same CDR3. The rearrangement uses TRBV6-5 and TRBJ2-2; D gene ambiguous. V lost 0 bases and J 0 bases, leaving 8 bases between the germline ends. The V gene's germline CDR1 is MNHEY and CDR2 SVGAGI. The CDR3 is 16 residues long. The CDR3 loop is CASSYSMGPNTGELFF. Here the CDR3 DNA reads TGTGCCAGCAGTTACTCGATGGGCCCGAACACCGGGGAGCTGTTTTTT.

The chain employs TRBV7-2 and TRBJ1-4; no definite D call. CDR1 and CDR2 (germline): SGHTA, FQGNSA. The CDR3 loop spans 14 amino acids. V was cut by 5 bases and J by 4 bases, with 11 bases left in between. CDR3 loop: CASSVQSLNEKLFF. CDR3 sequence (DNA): TGTGCCAGCAGCGTACAGAGCCTTAATGAAAAACTGTTTTTT.

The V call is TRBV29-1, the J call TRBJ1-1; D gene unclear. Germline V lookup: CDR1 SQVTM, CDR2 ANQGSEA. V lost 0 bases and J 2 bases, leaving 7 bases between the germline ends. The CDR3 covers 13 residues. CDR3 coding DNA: TGCAGCGTTGAAGAACGGAGTAACACTGAAGCTTTCTTT. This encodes CSVEERSNTEAFF.

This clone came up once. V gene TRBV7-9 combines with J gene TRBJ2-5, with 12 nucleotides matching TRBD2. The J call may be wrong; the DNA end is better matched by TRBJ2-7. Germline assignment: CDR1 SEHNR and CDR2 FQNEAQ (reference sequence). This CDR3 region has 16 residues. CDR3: CASSLRLAGASYEQYF. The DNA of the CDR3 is TGTGCCAGCAGCTTACGACTAGCGGGGGCCTCCTACGAGCAGTACTTC.

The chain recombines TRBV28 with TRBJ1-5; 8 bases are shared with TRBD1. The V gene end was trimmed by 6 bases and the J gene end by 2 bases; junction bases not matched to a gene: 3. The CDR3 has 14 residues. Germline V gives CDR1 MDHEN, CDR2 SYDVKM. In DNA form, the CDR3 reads TGTGCCAGCAGGGGGGGACAGGGCAATCAGCCCCAGCATTTT. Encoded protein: CASRGGQGNQPQHF.

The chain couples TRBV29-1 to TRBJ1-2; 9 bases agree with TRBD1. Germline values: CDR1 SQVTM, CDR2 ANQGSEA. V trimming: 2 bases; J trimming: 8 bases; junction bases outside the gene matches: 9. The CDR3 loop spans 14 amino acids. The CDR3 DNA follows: TGCAGCGTTGAAATCCGGGACAGGGCCAAGGGCTACACCTTC. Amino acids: CSVEIRDRAKGYTF.

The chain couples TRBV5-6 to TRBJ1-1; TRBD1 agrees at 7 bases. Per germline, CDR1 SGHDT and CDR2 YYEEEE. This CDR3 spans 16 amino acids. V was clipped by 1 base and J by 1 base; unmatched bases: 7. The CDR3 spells CASSLLRGTANTEAFF. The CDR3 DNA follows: TGTGCCAGCAGCTTGTTAAGAGGGACAGCGAACACTGAAGCTTTCTTT.

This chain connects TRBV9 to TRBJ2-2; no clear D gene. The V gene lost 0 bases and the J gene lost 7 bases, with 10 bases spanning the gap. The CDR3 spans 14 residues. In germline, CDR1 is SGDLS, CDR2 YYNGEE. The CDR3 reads CASSVALLSGELFF. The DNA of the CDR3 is TGTGCCAGCAGCGTAGCCCTTCTTAGCGGGGAGCTGTTTTTT.

The CDR3 is CASSYPGGNTEAFF. The CDR3 DNA sequence: TGTGCCAGCAGTTATCCCGGGGGGAACACTGAAGCTTTCTTT. The chain combines TRBV6-5 with TRBJ1-1; tentatively, D is TRBD1 (5 bases). The germline V gene has CDR1 MNHEY and CDR2 SVGAGI. The CDR3 length is 14 residues. Trimming shortened V by 3 bases and J by 1 base, and 9 bases separated the two germline ends.